This T cell receptor (beta chain) was retrieved from a study of T-cell memory formation after mild COVID-19. Germline V gene sequence: CDR1 SEHNR, CDR2 FQNEAQ (reference sequence). The CDR3 loop spans 17 amino acids. V was clipped by 3 bases and J by 0 bases, with 17 bases between them. This clonotype was counted between two and nine times. TCRdb re-analysed the 5' RACE reads in MiXCR, keeping a single row per CDR3 protein. This sample yields some 69,000 distinct CDR3 sequences, of which 16% are seen a single time; 30% to 35% belongs to the top ten. The receptor comes from an adult woman who had mild COVID-19 (a few samples of this study predate the infection). Cell type and time point are not known. The chain has TRBV7-9 and TRBJ2-5; D possibly corresponds to TRBD2 (6 bases). The material sequenced was PBMCs or a T cell subset sorted from them (not recorded which). CDR3 DNA: TGTGCCAGCAGCTTGGTGGGGCGCGGGGCGTACCAAGAGACCCAGTACTTC. Residues: CASSLVGRGAYQETQYF.